This T cell receptor (beta chain) was recorded in a study of cytomegalovirus exposure and HLA in healthy donors. Researchers ran the PCR with 60 Vbeta and 13 Jbeta primers. Sequencing was performed with immunoSEQ multiplex PCR; in TCRdb, only in-frame clones are kept and a portion is missing. The table includes around 150,000 clones, over 75% detected once. Specimen: PBMCs. This sequence was found in a man younger than 45 in good health.

In nucleotides, the CDR3 is TGTGCCAGTAGTGTCGACAGGGGGCTGGAGACCCAGTACTTC. This gives the protein CASSVDRGLETQYF. This sequence joins TRBV19 and TRBJ2-5, with 10 bases that match TRBD1. The CDR3 is 14 residues long. The trim removed 5 bases at V and 5 bases at J, leaving 5 bases unmatched. CDR1 and CDR2 (germline): LNHDA, SQIVND (reference sequence).